This T cell receptor beta chain was observed in a study of monozygotic twins with inflammatory bowel disease. Study-wide points: No single strong signal or clonotype associated with IBD was supported. Varied immunosuppressive treatments among patients may have increased repertoire variability.

The CDR3 extends over 15 amino acids. Germline V CDR1 and CDR2: MNHNS, SASEGT. Reprocessing the 5' RACE reads, TCRdb reports a single entry for every CDR3 protein and omits DNA. In all, the sample yields about 440,000 distinct CDR3 sequences. For this clonotype: Its antigen is currently unknown.

The sequenced sample consisted of blood. The TCR sequence derives from a human donor with ulcerative colitis or Crohn's disease, or a healthy co-twin of an affected twin (not recorded which). This chain links TRBV6-1 with TRBJ1-2; TCRdb returns TRBD1, unconfirmable since there is no DNA. CDR3 protein: CASSPDLSSGYGYTF.